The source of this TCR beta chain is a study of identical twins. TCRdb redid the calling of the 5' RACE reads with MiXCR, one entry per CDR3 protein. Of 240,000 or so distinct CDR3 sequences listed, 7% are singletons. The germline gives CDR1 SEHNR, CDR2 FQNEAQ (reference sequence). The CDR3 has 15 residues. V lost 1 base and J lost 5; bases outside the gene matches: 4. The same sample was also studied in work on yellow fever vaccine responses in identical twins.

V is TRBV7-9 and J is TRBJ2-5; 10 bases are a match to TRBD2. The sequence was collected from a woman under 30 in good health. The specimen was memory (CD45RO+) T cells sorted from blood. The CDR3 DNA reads TGTGCCAGCAGCTTAGGTAGCGGGAGGCTGGAGACCCAGTACTTC. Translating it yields CASSLGSGRLETQYF.